This T cell receptor (beta chain) was sequenced during a study of chemoradiotherapy in HPV16-positive cancers. The protocol was immunoSEQ multiplex PCR, while the TCRdb copy is restricted to in-frame clones and leaves out a portion. The sample has thousands of clones; approximately 91% are singletons. Regarding this clone: The antigen remains unidentified.

The CDR3 is 14 residues long. The V end lost 5 bases, the J end lost 7 bases, and 15 bases lay between the germline ends. Germline V gives CDR1 SEHNR, CDR2 FQNEAQ (reference sequence). Study-wide findings and caveats: Candidate HPV-specific clones and E7-related TCR motifs grew in tumor during treatment.

The sequencing used tumor tissue, collected from a patient who underwent chemoradiotherapy. The clonotype originates from a human donor with HPV-associated anogenital cancer. The chain has TRBV7-9 and TRBJ1-5, with unresolved D. This CDR3 reads CASSHQHSSQPQHF. In DNA form, the CDR3 reads TGTGCCAGCAGCCACCAACATAGTTCCCAGCCCCAGCATTTT. Looking up the rest from reference TRBV7-9 and TRBJ1-5 gives the full variable domain: DTGVSQNPRHKITKRGQNVTFRCDPISEHNRLYWYRQTLGQGPEFLTYFQNEAQLEKSRLLSDRFSAERPKGSFSTLEIQRTEQGDSAMYLCASSHQHSSQPQHFGDGTRLSIL.